Listed below are T cell receptor beta chains from one sample, sequenced in a study of tumor-infiltrating lymphocytes in primary liver carcinoma. From the multiplex PCR reads, TCRdb called clonotypes with MiXCR, one entry per CDR3 protein. The sample holds approximately 300,000 distinct CDR3 sequences, 65% seen once. Material: peripheral blood. The receptors stem from a man in his forties or fifties with primary liver carcinoma and hepatitis B virus infection. Both conserved end residues are part of each CDR3.

j_call cdr3_length v_call cdr3_aa
TRBJ1-4 14 TRBV12-3/TRBV12-4 CASGGTGNRHGLFF
TRBJ2-4 15 TRBV28 CASSLFGKAGGIQYF
TRBJ2-4 16 TRBV28 CASSRTTGGRSYIQYF
TRBJ2-7 15 TRBV5-6 CASSLEGSNIGLRYF
TRBJ1-1 14 TRBV6-5 CASSYSIMNTEAIF
TRBJ2-5 16 TRBV5-1 CVSSLAGWAGQETQYF
TRBJ2-7 15 TRBV11-2 CASSAPDRASYEQYF
TRBJ1-1 16 TRBV4-1 CASSRDFGAAGAEAFF
TRBJ2-1 14 TRBV6-2/TRBV6-3 CASLRAGVTNEQFF
TRBJ2-5 14 TRBV6-5 CASSYSAPQDTQYF
TRBJ1-4 15 TRBV11-1 CASSLVAAVNEKPLF
TRBJ2-7 11 TRBV6-6 CVTSPLEEQYF
TRBJ2-7 15 TRBV6-1 CVSSENPGRTYEQYF
TRBJ1-1 15 TRBV11-2 CASSLARTAKTETFF
TRBJ2-7 14 TRBV28 CASSLVRERGEQYF
TRBJ2-7 16 TRBV7-9 CASSRGTSPERGEQYF
TRBJ2-5 16 TRBV4-1 CASSQDTGSGGETQYF
TRBJ1-2 12 TRBV29-1 CSVDEGDYGYTF
TRBJ2-2 16 TRBV11-2 CASNQGGTANTGELFF
TRBJ1-1 14 TRBV11-2 CTSSLGRSVSEAFF
TRBJ1-2 14 TRBV5-4 CASGPGQGTYGYTF
TRBJ1-6 14 TRBV5-4 CANSSKGPSSPLHF
TRBJ2-3 15 TRBV7-2 CASSLGSLWGDTHYF
TRBJ2-2 15 TRBV29-1 CSPQGGEPNIGELFF
TRBJ1-3 17 TRBV29-1 CSVEVWVATLSVNTTYF
TRBJ2-3 15 TRBV5-1 CASSPLAGETDTQYF
TRBJ1-2 14 TRBV4-3 CASSRVGGQDGYTF
TRBJ2-1 15 TRBV20-1 CSVKDRLSHVHEQFF
TRBJ2-1 16 TRBV11-2 CASSLLAGVSYNEQFF
TRBJ2-3 15 TRBV6-5 CASSSGRVGIDTQYF
TRBJ2-7 15 TRBV6-4 CASSDPTSGVYEQYF